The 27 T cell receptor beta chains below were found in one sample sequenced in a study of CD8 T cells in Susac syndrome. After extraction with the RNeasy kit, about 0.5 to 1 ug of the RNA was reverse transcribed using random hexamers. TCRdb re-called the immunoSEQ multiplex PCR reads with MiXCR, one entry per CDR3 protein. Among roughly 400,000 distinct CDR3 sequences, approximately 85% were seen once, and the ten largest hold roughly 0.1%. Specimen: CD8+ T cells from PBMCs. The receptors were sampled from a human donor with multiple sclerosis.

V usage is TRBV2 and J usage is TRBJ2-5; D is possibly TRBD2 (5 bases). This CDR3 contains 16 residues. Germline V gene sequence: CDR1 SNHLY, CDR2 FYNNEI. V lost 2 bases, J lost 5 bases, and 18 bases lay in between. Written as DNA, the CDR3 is TGTGCCAGCAGTGAACAGGAAACTAGTTTTGGGGAGACCCAGTACTTC. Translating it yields CASSEQETSFGETQYF.

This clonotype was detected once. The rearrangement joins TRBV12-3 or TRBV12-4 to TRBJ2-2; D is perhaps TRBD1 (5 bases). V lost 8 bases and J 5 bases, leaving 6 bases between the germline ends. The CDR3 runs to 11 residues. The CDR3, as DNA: TGTGCCAGCGACAGTACCGGGGAGCTGTTTTTT. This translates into CASDSTGELFF.

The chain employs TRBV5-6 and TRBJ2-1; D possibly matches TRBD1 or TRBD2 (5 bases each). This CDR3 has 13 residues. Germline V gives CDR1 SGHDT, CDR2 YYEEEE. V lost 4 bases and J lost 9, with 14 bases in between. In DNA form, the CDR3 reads TGTGCCAGCAGCGGGGGTTGGGACGGTGAGCAGTTCTTC. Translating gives CASSGGWDGEQFF.

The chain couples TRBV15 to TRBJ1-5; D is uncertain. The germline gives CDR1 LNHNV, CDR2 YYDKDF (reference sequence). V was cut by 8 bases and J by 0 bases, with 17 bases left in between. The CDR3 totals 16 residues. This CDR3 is CATSRTHLYSNQPQHF. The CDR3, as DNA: TGTGCCACCTCTCGAACCCACCTCTATAGCAATCAGCCCCAGCATTTT.

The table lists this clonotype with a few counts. CDR3: CASSSRRTGELFF. Here the CDR3 DNA reads TGTGCCAGCAGTTCCCGCCGTACCGGGGAGCTGTTTTTT. This sequence joins TRBV12-3 or TRBV12-4 and TRBJ2-2; D is unclear. Trimming took off 4 bases at V and 5 bases at J, with 8 bases between the two ends. CDR3 length equals 13 residues.

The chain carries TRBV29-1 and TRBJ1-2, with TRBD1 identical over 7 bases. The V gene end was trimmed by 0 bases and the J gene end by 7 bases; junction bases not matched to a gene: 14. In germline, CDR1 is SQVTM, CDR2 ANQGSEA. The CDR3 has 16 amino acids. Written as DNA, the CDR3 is TGCAGCGTTGAAGATTACAGGGACAGCTCTGTGGGTGGCTACACCTTC. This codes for CSVEDYRDSSVGGYTF.

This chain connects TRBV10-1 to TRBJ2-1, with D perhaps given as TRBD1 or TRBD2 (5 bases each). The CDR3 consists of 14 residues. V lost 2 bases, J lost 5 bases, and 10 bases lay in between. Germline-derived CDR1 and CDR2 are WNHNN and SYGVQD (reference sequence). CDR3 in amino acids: CASSEHEGHNEQFF. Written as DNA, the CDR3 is TGCGCCAGCAGTGAGCACGAGGGGCACAATGAGCAGTTCTTC.

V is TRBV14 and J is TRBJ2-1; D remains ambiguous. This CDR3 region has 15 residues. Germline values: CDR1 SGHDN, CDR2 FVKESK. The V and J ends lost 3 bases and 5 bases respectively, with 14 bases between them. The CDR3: CASSHDGQINNEQFF. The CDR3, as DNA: TGTGCCAGCAGCCATGACGGGCAAATAAACAATGAGCAGTTCTTC.

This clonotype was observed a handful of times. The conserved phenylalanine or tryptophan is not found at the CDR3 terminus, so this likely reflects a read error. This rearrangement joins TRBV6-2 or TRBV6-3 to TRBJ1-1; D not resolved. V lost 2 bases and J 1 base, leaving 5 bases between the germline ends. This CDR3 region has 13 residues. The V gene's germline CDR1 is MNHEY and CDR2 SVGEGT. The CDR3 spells CASSYGSNTEAFS. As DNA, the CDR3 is TGTGCCAGCAGTTACGGCTCGAACACTGAAGCTTTCTCT.

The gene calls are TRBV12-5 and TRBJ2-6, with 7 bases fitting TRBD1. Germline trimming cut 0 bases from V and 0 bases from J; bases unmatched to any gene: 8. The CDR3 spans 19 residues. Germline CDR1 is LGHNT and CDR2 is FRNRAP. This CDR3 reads CASGLVPGQINSGANVLTF. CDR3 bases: TGTGCTAGTGGTTTGGTTCCGGGACAGATTAACTCTGGGGCCAACGTCCTGACTTTC.

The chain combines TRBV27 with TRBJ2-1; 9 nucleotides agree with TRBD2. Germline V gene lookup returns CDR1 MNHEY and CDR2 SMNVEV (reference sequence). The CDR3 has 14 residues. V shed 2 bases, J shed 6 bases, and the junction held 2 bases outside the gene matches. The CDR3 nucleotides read TGTGCCAGCAGTTTAGTAGCGGGAGCCAATGAGCAGTTCTTC. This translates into CASSLVAGANEQFF.

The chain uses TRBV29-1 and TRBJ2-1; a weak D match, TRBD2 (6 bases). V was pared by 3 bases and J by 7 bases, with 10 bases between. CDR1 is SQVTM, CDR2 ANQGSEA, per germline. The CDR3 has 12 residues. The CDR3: CSVDWRENEQFF. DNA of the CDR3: TGCAGCGTTGATTGGCGGGAAAATGAGCAGTTCTTC.

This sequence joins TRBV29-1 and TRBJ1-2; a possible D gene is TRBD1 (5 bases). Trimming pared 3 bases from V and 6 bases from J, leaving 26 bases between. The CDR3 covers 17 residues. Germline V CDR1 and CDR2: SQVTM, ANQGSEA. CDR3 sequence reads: CSVEVYGQGPMADGYTF. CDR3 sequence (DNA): TGCAGCGTTGAGGTCTATGGCCAGGGCCCGATGGCTGATGGCTACACCTTC.

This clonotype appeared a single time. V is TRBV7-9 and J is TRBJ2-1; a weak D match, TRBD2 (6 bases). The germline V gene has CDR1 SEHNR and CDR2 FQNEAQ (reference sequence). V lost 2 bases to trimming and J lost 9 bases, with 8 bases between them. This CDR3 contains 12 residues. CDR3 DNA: TGTGCCAGCAGCTTACGGGGGAGTGAGCAGTTCTTC. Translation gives CASSLRGSEQFF.

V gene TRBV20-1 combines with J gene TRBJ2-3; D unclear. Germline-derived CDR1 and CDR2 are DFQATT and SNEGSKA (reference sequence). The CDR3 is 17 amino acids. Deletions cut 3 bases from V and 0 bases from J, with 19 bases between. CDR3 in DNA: TGCAGTGCTAGTACCTCGGGTGGCGACACTAGCACAGATACGCAGTATTTT. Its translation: CSASTSGGDTSTDTQYF.

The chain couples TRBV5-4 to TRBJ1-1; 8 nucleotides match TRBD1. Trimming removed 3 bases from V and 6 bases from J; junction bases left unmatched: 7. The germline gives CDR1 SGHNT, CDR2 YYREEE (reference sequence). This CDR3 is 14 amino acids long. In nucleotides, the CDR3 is TGTGCCAGCAGCTCCCCCGGGACAGGTCCTGAAGCTTTCTTT. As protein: CASSSPGTGPEAFF.

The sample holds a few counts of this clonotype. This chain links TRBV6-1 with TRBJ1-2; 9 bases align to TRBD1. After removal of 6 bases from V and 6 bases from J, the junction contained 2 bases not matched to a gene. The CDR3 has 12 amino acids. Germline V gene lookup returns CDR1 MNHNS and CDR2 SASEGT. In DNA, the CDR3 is TGTGCCAGCAGACAGGGGGCTGATGGCTACACCTTC. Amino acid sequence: CASRQGADGYTF.

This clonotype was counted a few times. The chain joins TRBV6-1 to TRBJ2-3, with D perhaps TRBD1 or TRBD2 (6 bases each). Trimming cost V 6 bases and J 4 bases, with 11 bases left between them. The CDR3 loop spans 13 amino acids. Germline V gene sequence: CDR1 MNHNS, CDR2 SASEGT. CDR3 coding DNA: TGTGCCAGCAGCTCGGGGGCCGCAGATACGCAGTATTTT. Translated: CASSSGAADTQYF.

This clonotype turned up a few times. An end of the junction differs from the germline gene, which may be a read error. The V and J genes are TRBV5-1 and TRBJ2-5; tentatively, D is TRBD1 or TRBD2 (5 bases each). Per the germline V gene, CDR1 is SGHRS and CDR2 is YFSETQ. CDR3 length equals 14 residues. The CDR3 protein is CASSLGTDQETQYF. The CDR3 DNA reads TGTGCCAGCAGCTTAGGGACGGACCAAGAGACCCAGTACTTC.

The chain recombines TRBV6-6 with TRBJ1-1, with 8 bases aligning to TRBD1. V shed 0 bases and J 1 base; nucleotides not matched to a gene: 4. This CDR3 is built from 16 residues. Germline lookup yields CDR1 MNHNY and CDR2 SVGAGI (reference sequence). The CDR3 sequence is CASSYSQGAPNTEAFF. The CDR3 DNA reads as TGTGCCAGCAGTTACTCTCAGGGGGCACCGAACACTGAAGCTTTCTTT.

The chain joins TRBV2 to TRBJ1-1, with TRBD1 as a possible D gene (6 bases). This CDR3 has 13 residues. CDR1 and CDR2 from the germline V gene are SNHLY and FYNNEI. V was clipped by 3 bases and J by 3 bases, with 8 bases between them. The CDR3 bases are TGTGCCAGCAGTGATGAGGGGGACACTGAAGCTTTCTTT. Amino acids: CASSDEGDTEAFF.

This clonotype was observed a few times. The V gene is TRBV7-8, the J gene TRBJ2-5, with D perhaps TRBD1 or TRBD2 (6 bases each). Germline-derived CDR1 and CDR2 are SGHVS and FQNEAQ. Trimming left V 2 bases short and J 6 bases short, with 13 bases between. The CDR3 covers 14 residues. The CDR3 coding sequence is TGTGCCAGCAGCTTATTTGGGGGGCCTCAGACCCAGTACTTC. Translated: CASSLFGGPQTQYF.

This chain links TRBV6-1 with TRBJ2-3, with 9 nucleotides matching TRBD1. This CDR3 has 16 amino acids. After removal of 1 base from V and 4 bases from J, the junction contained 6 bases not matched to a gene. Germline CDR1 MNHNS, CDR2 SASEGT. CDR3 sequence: CASSEEGDRVSDTQYF. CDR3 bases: TGTGCCAGCAGTGAAGAAGGGGACAGGGTTTCAGATACGCAGTATTTT.

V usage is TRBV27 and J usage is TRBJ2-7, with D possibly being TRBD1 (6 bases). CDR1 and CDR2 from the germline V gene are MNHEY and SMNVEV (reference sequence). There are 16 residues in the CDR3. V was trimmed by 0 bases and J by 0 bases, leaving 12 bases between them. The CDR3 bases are TGTGCCAGCAGTTTATCAGGTCAGGGGACCTCCTACGAGCAGTACTTC. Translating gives CASSLSGQGTSYEQYF.

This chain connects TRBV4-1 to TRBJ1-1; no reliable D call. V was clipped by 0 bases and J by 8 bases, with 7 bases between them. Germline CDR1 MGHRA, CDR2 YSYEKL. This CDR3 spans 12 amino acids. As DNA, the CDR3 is TGCGCCAGCAGCCAAGACCCCGACGAAGCTTTCTTT. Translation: CASSQDPDEAFF.

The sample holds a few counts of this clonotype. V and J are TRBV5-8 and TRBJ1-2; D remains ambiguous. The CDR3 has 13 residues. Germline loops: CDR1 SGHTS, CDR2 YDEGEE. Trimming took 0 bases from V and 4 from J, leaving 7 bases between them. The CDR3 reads CASSLEGSYGYTF. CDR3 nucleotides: TGTGCCAGCAGCTTGGAAGGGAGCTATGGCTACACCTTC.

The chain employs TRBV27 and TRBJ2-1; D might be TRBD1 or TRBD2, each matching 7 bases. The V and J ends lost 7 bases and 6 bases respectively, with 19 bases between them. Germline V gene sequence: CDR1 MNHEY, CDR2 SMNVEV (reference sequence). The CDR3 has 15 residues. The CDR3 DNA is TGTGCCAGCATGGTAGGGGCAGGGGGGGGCAATGAGCAGTTCTTC. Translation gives CASMVGAGGGNEQFF.